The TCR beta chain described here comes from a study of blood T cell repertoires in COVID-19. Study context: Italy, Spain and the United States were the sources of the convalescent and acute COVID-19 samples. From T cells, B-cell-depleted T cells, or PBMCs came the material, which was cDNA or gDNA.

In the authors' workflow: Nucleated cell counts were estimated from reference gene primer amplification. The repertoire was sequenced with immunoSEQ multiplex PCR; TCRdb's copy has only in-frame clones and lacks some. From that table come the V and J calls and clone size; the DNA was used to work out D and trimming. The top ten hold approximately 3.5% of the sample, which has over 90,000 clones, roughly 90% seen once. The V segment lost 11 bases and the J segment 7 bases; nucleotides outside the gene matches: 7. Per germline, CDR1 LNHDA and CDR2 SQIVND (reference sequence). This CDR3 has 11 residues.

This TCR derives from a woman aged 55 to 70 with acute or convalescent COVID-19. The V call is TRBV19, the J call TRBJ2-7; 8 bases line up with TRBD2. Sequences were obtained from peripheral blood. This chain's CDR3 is CAQGLGNEQYV. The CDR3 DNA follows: TGTGCCCAGGGACTAGGGAATGAGCAGTACGTC.